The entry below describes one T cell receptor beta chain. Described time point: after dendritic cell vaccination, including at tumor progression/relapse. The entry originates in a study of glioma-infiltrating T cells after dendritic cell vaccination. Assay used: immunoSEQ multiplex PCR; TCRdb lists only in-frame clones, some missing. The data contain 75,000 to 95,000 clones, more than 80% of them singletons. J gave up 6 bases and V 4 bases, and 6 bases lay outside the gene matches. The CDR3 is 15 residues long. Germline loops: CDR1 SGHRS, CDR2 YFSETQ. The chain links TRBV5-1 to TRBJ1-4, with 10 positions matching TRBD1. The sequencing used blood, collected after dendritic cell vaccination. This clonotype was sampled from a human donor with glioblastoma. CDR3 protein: CASSADRGRDEKLFF. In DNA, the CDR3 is TGCGCCAGCAGCGCCGACAGGGGGCGAGATGAAAAACTGTTTTTT.